A selection of T cell receptor beta chains follows, all from one sample in a study of CD8+CD57+ T cells in acquired aplastic anemia. MiXCR was run by TCRdb on the reads, yielding one entry per CDR3 protein. The table has about 150,000 distinct CDR3 sequences, less than 45% seen once. The sequencing sample was made of sorted CD4+, CD8+, or CD8+CD57+ T cells (not recorded which) from PBMCs. All receptors come from a human donor in good health, serving as a control. Each CDR3 is given with its conserved first and last residue. D genes are given only for firm matches. Some rows have no size entry. The others give once, few or many, or a class for an expanded clone.

v_gene: TRBV6-5; j_gene: TRBJ1-3; abundance: .; len: 16; d_gene: TRBD1; CDR3nt: TGTGCCAGCAGTTACTCAGGGGGCGAGTCTGGAAACACCATATATTTT; CDR3aa: CASSYSGGESGNTIYF
v_gene: TRBV2; j_gene: TRBJ2-2; abundance: many; len: 17; d_gene: TRBD2; CDR3nt: TGTGCCAGCAGACGGACTAGCGGGAGTCGTGGGACCGGGGAGCTGTTTTTT; CDR3aa: CASRRTSGSRGTGELFF
v_gene: TRBV24-1; j_gene: TRBJ2-1; abundance: .; len: 18; d_gene: TRBD2; CDR3nt: TGTGCCACCAGTGACGGGACTAGCGGGCGTACCTCCTACAATGAGCAGTTCTTC; CDR3aa: CATSDGTSGRTSYNEQFF
v_gene: TRBV6-1; j_gene: TRBJ2-7; abundance: many; len: 13; d_gene: TRBD1; CDR3nt: TGTGCCAGCAGCAATGACAGGGGGTACGAGCAGTACTTC; CDR3aa: CASSNDRGYEQYF
v_gene: TRBV29-1; j_gene: TRBJ2-6; abundance: .; len: 14; d_gene: .; CDR3nt: TGCAGCGTTGACACGTCGTCTGGGGCCAACGTCCTGACTTTC; CDR3aa: CSVDTSSGANVLTF
v_gene: TRBV7-6; j_gene: TRBJ1-5; abundance: many; len: 13; d_gene: .; CDR3nt: TGTGCCAGCAGCTACCCGGCTGAACAGCCCCAGCATTTT; CDR3aa: CASSYPAEQPQHF
v_gene: TRBV19; j_gene: TRBJ1-6; abundance: .; len: 14; d_gene: TRBD1; CDR3nt: TGTGCCAGTACTCGACAGGGTACGAATTCACCCCTCCACTTT; CDR3aa: CASTRQGTNSPLHF
v_gene: TRBV29-1; j_gene: TRBJ2-7; abundance: few; len: 11; d_gene: .; CDR3nt: TGCAGCGTAGGATACTCCTACGAGCAGTACTTC; CDR3aa: CSVGYSYEQYF
v_gene: TRBV7-2; j_gene: TRBJ1-5; abundance: many; len: 15; d_gene: TRBD1; CDR3nt: TGTGCCAGCAGCTTCCGGACAGGGGGGGATCAGCCCCAGCATTTT; CDR3aa: CASSFRTGGDQPQHF
v_gene: TRBV5-1; j_gene: TRBJ1-2; abundance: many; len: 16; d_gene: TRBD1; CDR3nt: TGCGCCAGCAGAGGACAGGTTGCCCGCGGGGTTCGAGGCTACACCTTC; CDR3aa: CASRGQVARGVRGYTF